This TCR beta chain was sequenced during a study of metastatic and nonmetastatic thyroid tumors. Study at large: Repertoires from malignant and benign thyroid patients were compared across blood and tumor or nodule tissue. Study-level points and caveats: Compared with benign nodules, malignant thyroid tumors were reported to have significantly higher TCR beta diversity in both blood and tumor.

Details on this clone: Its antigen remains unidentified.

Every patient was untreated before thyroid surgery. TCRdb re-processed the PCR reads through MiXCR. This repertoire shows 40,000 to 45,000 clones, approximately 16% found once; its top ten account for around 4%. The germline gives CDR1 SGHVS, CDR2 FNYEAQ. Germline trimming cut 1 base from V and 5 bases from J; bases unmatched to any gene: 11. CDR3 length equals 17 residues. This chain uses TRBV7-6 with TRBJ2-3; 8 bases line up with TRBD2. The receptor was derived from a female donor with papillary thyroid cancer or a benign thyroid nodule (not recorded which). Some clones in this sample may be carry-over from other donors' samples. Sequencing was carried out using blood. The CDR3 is CASSLVTISGVIDTQYF. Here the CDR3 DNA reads TGTGCCAGCAGCTTAGTAACCATTAGCGGGGTTATAGATACGCAGTATTTT.